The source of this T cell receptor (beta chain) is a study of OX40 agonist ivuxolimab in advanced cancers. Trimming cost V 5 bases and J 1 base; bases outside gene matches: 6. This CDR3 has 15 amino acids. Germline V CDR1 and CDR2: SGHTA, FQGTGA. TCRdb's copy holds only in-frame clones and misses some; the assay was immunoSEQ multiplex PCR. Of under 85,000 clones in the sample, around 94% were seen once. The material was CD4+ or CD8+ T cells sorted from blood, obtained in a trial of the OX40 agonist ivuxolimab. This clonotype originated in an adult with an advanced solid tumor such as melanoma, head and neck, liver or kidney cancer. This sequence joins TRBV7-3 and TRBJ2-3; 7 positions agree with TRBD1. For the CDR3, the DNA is TGTGCCAGCAGCCACGTGGGACAGCGCACAGATACGCAGTATTTT. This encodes CASSHVGQRTDTQYF.